The 2 T cell receptor beta chains below were found in one sample sequenced in a study of T cell responses to AZD1222 COVID-19 vaccine. The assay was immunoSEQ multiplex PCR, and TCRdb's table has in-frame clones only and misses some. Of approximately 190,000 clones listed, approximately 87% are singletons. Here the sequenced sample was peripheral blood, taken on day 0 of MenACWY control vaccination. The source is an adult in good health.

This rearrangement joins TRBV5-1 to TRBJ1-4; 7 nucleotides line up with TRBD1. Per germline, CDR1 SGHRS and CDR2 YFSETQ. The ends lost 5 bases at V and 2 bases at J; junction bases unmatched: 3. The CDR3 runs to 14 residues. Written as DNA, the CDR3 is TGCGCCAGCAGGGCGACAGGGACTAATGAAAAACTGTTTTTT. This encodes CASRATGTNEKLFF.

The V gene is TRBV21-1, the J gene TRBJ1-4; TRBD1 reflects the table's D call only, with no check against the DNA. TRBV21-1 is termed a pseudogene. The CDR3 length is 15 residues. CDR3 amino acids: CASSTNGTGHEKLFF. In DNA form, the CDR3 reads TGTGCCAGCAGCACGAACGGGACAGGGCATGAAAAACTGTTTTTT.